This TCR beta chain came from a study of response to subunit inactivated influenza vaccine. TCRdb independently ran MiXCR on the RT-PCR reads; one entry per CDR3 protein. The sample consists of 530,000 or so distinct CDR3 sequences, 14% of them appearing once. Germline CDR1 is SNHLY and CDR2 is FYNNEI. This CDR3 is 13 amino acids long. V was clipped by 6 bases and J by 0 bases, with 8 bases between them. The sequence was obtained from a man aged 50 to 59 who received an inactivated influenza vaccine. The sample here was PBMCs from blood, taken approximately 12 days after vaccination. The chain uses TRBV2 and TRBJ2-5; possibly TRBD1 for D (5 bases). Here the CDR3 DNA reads TGTGCCAGCAGGAGACAGTACCAAGAGACCCAGTACTTC. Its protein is CASRRQYQETQYF.